This TCR beta chain was identified in a study of Graves' ophthalmopathy and Graves' hyperthyroidism (dated by TCRdb to the late 2010s). For context, the study as a whole: Peripheral blood was collected at initial diagnosis, prior to any treatment. TCR beta repertoire signatures were used to distinguish Graves' ophthalmopathy from Graves' hyperthyroidism and to predict progression to ophthalmopathy. In total, 135 blood samples were TCR-sequenced: some 40 ophthalmopathy, approximately 80 hyperthyroidism and 17 hyperthyroidism-to-ophthalmopathy patients. To explore V-J signatures distinguishing ophthalmopathy from hyperthyroidism, a discovery set of more than 95 patients (more than 40 ophthalmopathy, around 55 stable hyperthyroidism) was enrolled. The independent validation cohort included approximately 19 hyperthyroidism patients plus 17 patients who later progressed from hyperthyroidism to ophthalmopathy. In roughly 6 hyperthyroidism patients, T-cell repertoires of thyroid tissue and blood were compared. Once sampling was done, hyperthyroidism patients were given methimazole at a starting dose of 30 mg daily, while ophthalmopathy patients were given high-dose intravenous methylprednisolone. Beyond this particular receptor, the publication reports: Most expanded thyroid clonotypes with a frequency above 0.001 also appeared in blood, which suggests that blood repertoires may reflect the immune response in the thyroid. The 13-signature model separated ophthalmopathy from stable hyperthyroidism with approximately 90% sensitivity and around 81% specificity in cross-validation, and 80%/75% in the test set. No statistical method was used to predetermine the sample size, and group allocation was not hidden from the investigators. In validation, the model predicted ophthalmopathy progression with more than 70% sensitivity and about 73% specificity; roughly 12 predicted patients were CT-confirmed with GO in a median of 6.5 months.

CDR3 length: 14 amino acids, cysteine to phenylalanine. CDR3 DNA is the only sequence kept; it has 42 bases, read in frame from the first base. Per the germline V gene (reference sequence), DFQATT is the CDR1 and SNEGSKA is the CDR2. V drops 1 base and J drops 3 bases, leaving 13 bases in between. The ophthalmopathy patients had moderately to severely active disease, with a Clinical Activity Score of 3 or higher, a NOSPECS grade of 4 or higher, and a disease duration of less than 3 months. Anyone with other autoimmune diseases, uncontrolled infections, pregnancy or lactation was excluded from the study. Diagnosis was based on clinical symptoms, serum thyroxine, TRAb, thyroid ultrasound and orbital computed tomography. Ficoll-Paque density gradient centrifugation was used to isolate PBMCs from around 10 ml of fresh peripheral blood. Total RNA was extracted using Trizol reagent, and RNA quality was checked on an Agilent 2100 Bioanalyzer.

TCR beta CDR3 regions were amplified from RNA transcripts for repertoire sequencing. The first round was an RT-PCR using HTBI primers with the Qiagen OneStep RT-PCR kit, and this first round was followed by a second-round multiplex PCR, then size selection and purification. Libraries were sequenced on an Illumina HiSeq2000 using paired-end 100 bp reads. For the original study's pipeline: SOAPnuke was used to process the reads, throwing out any read that had adapters, had uncalled bases, had a mean Phred below 15, or lacked an exact constant-primer or identifier match. COPE v1.2.5 was used to merge the high-quality paired reads. Each unique nucleotide sequence was treated as a clonotype, and MiTCR v1.1 was used to align the clonotypes to the IMGT TRB V, D and J references. The analysis was limited to V-J combinations with a frequency above 0.0001, which together covered 99.2% of repertoires. For each V-J combination, a TCR clonal expansion and chaos score was defined as the ratio of F50 clonal expansion to chaos observed in the TCRdist matrix. Welch's t-statistics and random forest were used to narrow the features down to more than 10 V-J combinations, which were then fed into a naive Bayes classifier. The similarity between thyroid and blood repertoires was quantified using the Morisita-Horn index. The raw public reads went through TCRdb reprocessing: fastp at Q25, MiXCR clone calling, in-frame beta chains kept. For every CDR3 protein sequence, its rows merge into one entry that carries the most common genes and DNA. The authors' filters were not applied to this entry. This sample lists around 660,000 distinct CDR3 sequences; roughly 39% were detected once. The top ten clonotypes cover 2.5% to 3.5% of the sample.

Many counts were recorded for this clonotype. Its cognate antigen has yet to be identified. Base-call qualities are not available, and no considerably larger clone is one nucleotide away. The chain employs TRBV20-1 and TRBJ2-7; possibly the D gene is TRBD2, per 6 matching bases. Sample: peripheral blood. The receptor was isolated from an adult man with Graves' ophthalmopathy. The CDR3 reads CSARGGWGVYEQYF. The DNA reads TGCAGTGCTAGAGGGGGATGGGGGGTCTACGAGCAGTACTTC.